The count of the clone carrying this TCR beta chain is one. CDR3 length: 15 residues. Germline V gene data show CDR1 as MNHNY and CDR2 as SVGAGI (reference sequence). The V end was cut by 5 bases, the J end by 3 bases, with 14 bases between. These data belong to a study of blood T cell repertoires in COVID-19. Study-level information: Sites across the United States, Italy and Spain contributed samples from acute and convalescent COVID-19. In each case, the material was cDNA or gDNA derived from T cells, B-cell-depleted T cells, or PBMCs.

Authors' methods: Amplifying reference gene primers gave estimates of nucleated cell counts. Using immunoSEQ multiplex PCR, the repertoire was profiled, and TCRdb retains in-frame clones only, with some absent. From that table come the V and J calls and clone size; the DNA was used to work out D and trimming. The sample carries 150,000 to 200,000 clones, around nine tenths recorded once. The sequenced sample was peripheral blood. This TCR came from a human donor in a cohort sampled during active COVID-19. The V gene is TRBV6-6, the J gene TRBJ1-5; D perhaps matches TRBD1 (5 bases). The CDR3 protein is CASSRWQGSNQPQHF. The CDR3 bases are TGTGCCAGCAGTCGTTGGCAGGGCTCCAATCAGCCCCAGCATTTT.